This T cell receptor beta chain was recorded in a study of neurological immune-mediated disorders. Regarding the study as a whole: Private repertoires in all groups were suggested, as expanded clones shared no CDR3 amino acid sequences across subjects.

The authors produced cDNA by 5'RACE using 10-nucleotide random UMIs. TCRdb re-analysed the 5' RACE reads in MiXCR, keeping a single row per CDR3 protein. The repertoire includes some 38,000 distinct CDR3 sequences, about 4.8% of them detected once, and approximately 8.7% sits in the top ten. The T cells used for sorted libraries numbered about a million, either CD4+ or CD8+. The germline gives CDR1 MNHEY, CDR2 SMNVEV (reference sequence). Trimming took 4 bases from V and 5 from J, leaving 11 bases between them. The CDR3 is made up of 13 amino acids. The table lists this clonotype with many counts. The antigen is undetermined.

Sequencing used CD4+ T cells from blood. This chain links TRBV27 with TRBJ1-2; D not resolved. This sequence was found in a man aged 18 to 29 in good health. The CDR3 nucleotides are TGTGCCAGCAGTTCGGTTGGGGAGTATGGCTACACCTTC. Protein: CASSSVGEYGYTF.